The present T cell receptor (beta chain) was sequenced within a study of HIV-infected children after antiretroviral therapy interruption. Study details: Children had CD4+ above 500, viral load below 50 copies/ml, either treatment arm. Median age was approximately 9.4 years (interruption) and around 8 years (continuous). Samples from the continuous-treatment group were taken at weeks 0, 48 and 150.

This clonotype was detected many times. Regarding treatment: PENTA 11 planned treatment interruption arm or continuous ART arm. From thawed PBMCs, memory CD8+ CD45RO+ CD45RA- T cells were sorted. CDR1 MNHEY and CDR2 SVGAGI come from the germline V gene. This CDR3 contains 16 residues. V lost 6 bases and J lost 0, with 14 bases in between. RNA-based 3' RACE libraries used unique molecular identifiers. TCRdb reprocessed the 3' RACE reads with MiXCR, giving one entry per CDR3 protein. Of about 14,000 distinct CDR3 sequences detected, around 3.5% appear once; the ten largest clones hold 30% to 40%. Sample: CD45RO+ CD8+ T cells from PBMCs, pooled from several time points, taken from a donor given antiretroviral therapy, either interrupted or continuous. Stated subset: memory CD8+ CD45RO+ CD45RA- T cells. The rearrangement joins TRBV6-5 to TRBJ1-4; no clear D gene. This clonotype was sampled from a pool of human donors with HIV. CDR3 DNA sequence: TGTGCCAGCAGCGCTGCCTCTTTCTCAACTAATGAAAAACTGTTTTTT. Amino acid sequence: CASSAASFSTNEKLFF.